Below, 12 T cell receptor beta chains from the same sample are listed, as sequenced in a study of regulatory T cells in long-lasting Graves disease. To make TCR beta libraries, researchers used iRepertoire HTBI primers and Arm-PCR of CDR3 regions. A single record per CDR3 protein comes from TCRdb applying MiXCR to the multiplex PCR reads. This table holds a few hundred thousand distinct CDR3 sequences, 15% to 20% found once. Time point indicated: newly diagnosed GD, antithyroid drugs for less than 3 months. TCR sequences were obtained from RNA taken from PBMCs. These data also featured in a second study, about T cells in Graves' hyperthyroidism and ophthalmopathy.

Here the sequenced sample was peripheral blood mononuclear cells (PBMCs), taken at new diagnosis, from a patient treated with antithyroid drugs. The receptors come from a woman aged 25-40 years with Graves disease.

A remark on this clonotype: Only one base separates this from a far larger clonotype, so it likely reflects a read error. Since the CDR3 does not end with the conserved phenylalanine or tryptophan, this likely comes from a read error. The V gene is TRBV20-1, the J gene TRBJ2-5; 7 bases match TRBD2. With the DNA end fitting TRBJ2-7 better, the J assignment may be wrong. Germline CDR1 and CDR2: DFQATT and SNEGSKA (reference sequence). This CDR3 spans 14 amino acids. The CDR3 DNA sequence: TGCAGTGCTAGGGGGAGGGCTGAGTCCTACGAGCAGTACTTG. As protein: CSARGRAESYEQYL.

In this sample, this clonotype turned up many times. The chain links TRBV3-1 to TRBJ2-1, with a weak D call TRBD2 (6 bases). V shed 3 bases and J shed 9 bases, with 9 bases lying between them. This CDR3 spans 12 amino acids. Germline loops: CDR1 LGHDT, CDR2 YNNKEL (reference sequence). The chain's CDR3 is CASSHRGSEQFF. As DNA, the CDR3 is TGTGCCAGCAGCCACCGGGGGAGTGAGCAGTTCTTC.

Remarks on this clonotype: A read error may be the cause here, since a much bigger clone is one base away. V and J are TRBV19 and TRBJ1-2, with D perhaps matching TRBD1 (6 bases). Germline lookup yields CDR1 LNHDA and CDR2 SQIVND (reference sequence). This CDR3 contains 15 residues. CDR3 amino acids: CASRPGTIFHYGHTF. For the CDR3, the DNA is TGTGCCAGTCGCCCTGGGACAATTTTCCACTATGGCCACACCTTC.

This clonotype was counted ten times or more. This chain uses TRBV2 with TRBJ1-5; 10 bases fit TRBD1. This CDR3 is built from 14 residues. With 11 bases clipped from V and 1 base from J, the junction kept 5 bases outside the gene matches. The germline V gene encodes CDR1 SNHLY and CDR2 FYNNEI. Written as DNA, the CDR3 is TGTGCCGTAGACAGGGGGCCGAGCAATCAGCCCCAGCATTTT. Translating it yields CAVDRGPSNQPQHF.

CDR3 DNA: TGCAGTGTGGGACAGTCGAACACCGGGGAGCTGTTTTTT. This sequence encodes CSVGQSNTGELFF. J is TRBJ2-2 and V is TRBV20-1; 7 nucleotides align to TRBD1. Germline CDR1 and CDR2: DFQATT and SNEGSKA (reference sequence). J lost 0 bases, V lost 7 bases, and 2 bases had no gene match. The CDR3 runs 13 residues.

This clonotype was detected many times. V and J are TRBV29-1 and TRBJ1-5; no clear D gene. V was cut by 7 bases and J by 1 base, with 14 bases left in between. The germline gives CDR1 SQVTM, CDR2 ANQGSEA. CDR3 size: 14 residues. For the CDR3, the DNA is TGCAGCGCCGTACCGGACGGGAGCAATCAGCCCCAGCATTTT. This gives the protein CSAVPDGSNQPQHF.

The chain links TRBV19 to TRBJ1-2; D not certain. CDR3 length: 13 residues. V was trimmed by 3 bases and J by 3 bases, leaving 8 bases between them. Per germline, CDR1 LNHDA and CDR2 SQIVND (reference sequence). CDR3 loop: CASSMVRHYGYTF. The CDR3 nucleotides are TGTGCCAGTAGTATGGTCAGGCACTATGGCTACACCTTC.

This clonotype has at least ten counts. The J gene is TRBJ2-3, the V gene TRBV9; D is unresolved. Per germline, CDR1 SGDLS and CDR2 YYNGEE. The CDR3 runs 19 residues. V was clipped by 0 bases and J by 6 bases, with 26 bases between them. The CDR3 nucleotides read TGTGCCAGCAGCGTAGGTCGGCAGAAGTCCAACATGCGGTCGGATACGCAGTATTTT. Its translation is CASSVGRQKSNMRSDTQYF.

This clonotype was seen ten or more times. The rearrangement joins TRBV10-2 to TRBJ1-6; D possibly corresponds to TRBD1 (6 bases). The CDR3 has 18 residues. Between the trimmed V and J ends, which lost 8 bases and 0 bases, there was a span of 20 bases. Germline V gene sequence: CDR1 WSHSY, CDR2 SAAADI. CDR3 amino acids: CASHPDLTGRSYNSPLHF. The CDR3 region has the DNA TGCGCCAGCCACCCCGACTTGACAGGACGCTCCTATAATTCACCCCTCCACTTT.

This clonotype was seen at least ten times. J is TRBJ1-1 and V is TRBV5-1, with a weak D call TRBD1 (5 bases). CDR3 length: 15 amino acids. The V and J ends lost 4 bases and 4 bases respectively, with 17 bases between them. Germline-derived CDR1 and CDR2 are SGHRS and YFSETQ. The CDR3 protein is CASSLLERGVTEAFF. The CDR3 DNA sequence: TGCGCCAGCAGCCTGCTGGAACGGGGGGTCACTGAAGCTTTCTTT.

The table lists this clonotype with many counts. The rearrangement uses TRBV2 and TRBJ2-5; possibly TRBD1 for D (5 bases). With 1 base removed from V and 3 bases from J, the gap between germline ends came to 12 bases. Germline lookup yields CDR1 SNHLY and CDR2 FYNNEI. This CDR3 is 15 amino acids long. CDR3 DNA: TGTGCCAGCAGTGAAGATCTGGGCAGGGAAGAGACCCAGTACTTC. Amino acid sequence: CASSEDLGREETQYF.

About this clonotype: This may come from a read error, since a much larger clone is one base off. V is TRBV6-2 or TRBV6-3 and J is TRBJ1-5; D is perhaps TRBD1 (6 bases). In germline, CDR1 is MNHEY, CDR2 SVGEGT. V shed 5 bases and J shed 6 bases, with 11 bases lying between them. This CDR3 region has 13 residues. CDR3 protein: CASSAEGGQPQHF. CDR3 sequence (DNA): TGTGCCAGCAGTGCAGAGGGGGGTCAGCCCCAGCATTTT.